The rows below give T cell receptor beta chains drawn from one sample of a study of read filtering for tumor transcriptome and immune sequencing. TCRdb reprocessed the reads with MiXCR, giving one entry per CDR3 protein. The data hold approximately 40,000 distinct CDR3 sequences, with 14% observed a single time. The sequencing sample was made of a population of CD138-negative cells sorted from bone marrow. The source of these receptors is a donor at least 40 years old with multiple myeloma. Each CDR3 is given with its conserved first and last residue. The order of the fields is D gene, V gene, CDR3 length, clone size, J gene, CDR3 protein, CDR3 DNA. The D gene is left open where the match is weak. For some rows the clone size is stated as once, few or many, or as a class when expanded; others skip it.

D gene: .
V gene: TRBV5-1
CDR3 length: 14
clone size: many
J gene: TRBJ2-3
CDR3 protein: CASSFRLPTDTQYF
CDR3 DNA: TGCGCCAGCAGCTTCCGGCTACCCACAGATACGCAGTATTTT

D gene: TRBD2
V gene: TRBV6-4
CDR3 length: 15
clone size: many
J gene: TRBJ2-3
CDR3 protein: CASSATGTRGDTQYF
CDR3 DNA: TGTGCCAGCAGTGCAACCGGGACTAGAGGTGATACGCAGTATTTT

D gene: TRBD1
V gene: TRBV7-3
CDR3 length: 18
clone size: many
J gene: TRBJ1-1
CDR3 protein: CASSLTGGRLVLNTEAFF
CDR3 DNA: TGTGCCAGCAGCTTGACAGGGGGTCGATTGGTGCTGAACACTGAAGCTTTCTTT

D gene: .
V gene: TRBV2
CDR3 length: 16
clone size: many
J gene: TRBJ1-1
CDR3 protein: CASARRIMGLDTEAFF
CDR3 DNA: TGTGCCAGCGCCCGTAGGATAATGGGTTTGGACACTGAAGCTTTCTTT

D gene: .
V gene: TRBV4-1
CDR3 length: 15
clone size: many
J gene: TRBJ1-2
CDR3 protein: CASSQDEDINYGYTF
CDR3 DNA: TGCGCCAGCAGCCAAGATGAGGACATCAACTATGGCTACACCTTC

D gene: TRBD1
V gene: TRBV20-1
CDR3 length: 15
clone size: few
J gene: TRBJ2-3
CDR3 protein: CSASRRDRLTDTQYF
CDR3 DNA: TGCAGTGCTAGTCGCAGGGACAGACTCACAGATACGCAGTATTTT

D gene: .
V gene: TRBV4-1
CDR3 length: 15
clone size: many
J gene: TRBJ2-3
CDR3 protein: CASSQVRQRVDTQYF
CDR3 DNA: TGCGCCAGCAGCCAAGTGAGACAACGCGTGGATACGCAGTATTTT

D gene: .
V gene: TRBV6-1
CDR3 length: 14
clone size: many
J gene: TRBJ2-5
CDR3 protein: CASSPGLGQETQYF
CDR3 DNA: TGTGCCAGCAGTCCGGGCCTGGGGCAAGAGACCCAGTACTTC

D gene: TRBD1
V gene: TRBV3-1
CDR3 length: 15
clone size: many
J gene: TRBJ2-3
CDR3 protein: CASSQDSAGGDTQYF
CDR3 DNA: TGTGCCAGCAGCCAAGATTCGGCAGGGGGAGATACGCAGTATTTT

D gene: .
V gene: TRBV10-3
CDR3 length: 15
clone size: many
J gene: TRBJ2-3
CDR3 protein: CAISESRVSGDTQYF
CDR3 DNA: TGTGCCATCAGTGAGTCGAGGGTAAGCGGAGATACGCAGTATTTT

D gene: .
V gene: TRBV7-9
CDR3 length: 14
clone size: .
J gene: TRBJ1-1
CDR3 protein: CASSFSGGSTEAFF
CDR3 DNA: TGTGCCAGCAGCTTTTCGGGGGGGAGCACTGAAGCTTTCTTT

D gene: .
V gene: TRBV30
CDR3 length: 13
clone size: many
J gene: TRBJ2-5
CDR3 protein: CAWSVGGKETQYF
CDR3 DNA: TGTGCCTGGAGTGTCGGAGGGAAAGAGACCCAGTACTTC

D gene: TRBD1
V gene: TRBV6-5
CDR3 length: 14
clone size: few
J gene: TRBJ2-1
CDR3 protein: CASSYNYQTGQGFF
CDR3 DNA: TGTGCCAGCAGTTACAATTATCAGACCGGACAGGGGTTCTTC

D gene: .
V gene: TRBV11-2
CDR3 length: 17
clone size: .
J gene: TRBJ2-1
CDR3 protein: CASSLNLGLGSYNEQFF
CDR3 DNA: TGTGCCAGCAGCTTAAACCTGGGACTTGGCTCCTACAATGAGCAGTTCTTC

D gene: .
V gene: TRBV5-1
CDR3 length: 14
clone size: many
J gene: TRBJ1-1
CDR3 protein: CASSPQQENTEAFF
CDR3 DNA: TGCGCCAGCAGCCCGCAACAGGAAAACACTGAAGCTTTCTTT

D gene: .
V gene: TRBV20-1
CDR3 length: 12
clone size: .
J gene: TRBJ1-1
CDR3 protein: CSAIRVNTEAFF
CDR3 DNA: TGCAGTGCTATACGGGTGAACACAGAAGCTTTCTTT

D gene: .
V gene: TRBV20-1
CDR3 length: 12
clone size: many
J gene: TRBJ1-1
CDR3 protein: CSAWRLDNEAFF
CDR3 DNA: TGCAGTGCTTGGCGTCTGGACAATGAAGCTTTCTTT

D gene: TRBD2
V gene: TRBV7-9
CDR3 length: 15
clone size: many
J gene: TRBJ2-7
CDR3 protein: CASSLSTGLVYEQYF
CDR3 DNA: TGTGCCAGCAGCTTATCTACGGGACTAGTCTACGAGCAGTACTTC

D gene: TRBD2
V gene: TRBV7-3
CDR3 length: 15
clone size: many
J gene: TRBJ2-3
CDR3 protein: CASSLTSGGPDTQYF
CDR3 DNA: TGTGCCAGCAGCTTGACTAGCGGGGGGCCCGATACGCAGTATTTT

D gene: TRBD1
V gene: TRBV20-1
CDR3 length: 14
clone size: many
J gene: TRBJ1-1
CDR3 protein: CSAQRGQKNTEAFF
CDR3 DNA: TGCAGTGCACAACGGGGACAGAAGAACACTGAAGCTTTCTTT

D gene: TRBD2
V gene: TRBV11-2
CDR3 length: 14
clone size: many
J gene: TRBJ2-1
CDR3 protein: CASSLTRGSSEQFF
CDR3 DNA: TGTGCCAGCAGCTTAACGCGGGGGAGCAGCGAGCAGTTCTTC

D gene: .
V gene: TRBV2
CDR3 length: 12
clone size: many
J gene: TRBJ1-5
CDR3 protein: CASSTRGQPQHF
CDR3 DNA: TGTGCCAGCAGTACACGTGGACAGCCCCAGCATTTT

D gene: .
V gene: TRBV29-1
CDR3 length: 14
clone size: many
J gene: TRBJ2-3
CDR3 protein: CSVEGVGTTDTQYF
CDR3 DNA: TGCAGCGTTGAAGGGGTCGGCACCACAGATACGCAGTATTTT

D gene: TRBD2
V gene: TRBV19
CDR3 length: 15
clone size: many
J gene: TRBJ2-3
CDR3 protein: CASSKASGETDTQYF
CDR3 DNA: TGTGCCAGTAGTAAGGCTAGCGGGGAAACAGATACGCAGTATTTT

D gene: .
V gene: TRBV6-5
CDR3 length: 16
clone size: many
J gene: TRBJ1-4
CDR3 protein: CASSREVFATNEKLFF
CDR3 DNA: TGTGCCAGCAGCCGAGAGGTTTTTGCAACTAATGAAAAACTGTTTTTT

D gene: TRBD1
V gene: TRBV20-1
CDR3 length: 15
clone size: many
J gene: TRBJ2-5
CDR3 protein: CSAQIPGTGRETQYF
CDR3 DNA: TGCAGTGCTCAAATACCCGGGACAGGGAGAGAGACCCAGTACTTC

D gene: TRBD1
V gene: TRBV20-1
CDR3 length: 13
clone size: many
J gene: TRBJ2-1
CDR3 protein: CSATGKSYNEQFF
CDR3 DNA: TGCAGTGCGACAGGGAAATCCTACAATGAGCAGTTCTTC

D gene: .
V gene: TRBV5-6
CDR3 length: 14
clone size: many
J gene: TRBJ2-2
CDR3 protein: CASSLSRNTGELFF
CDR3 DNA: TGTGCCAGCAGCTTGAGTCGAAACACCGGGGAGCTGTTTTTT

D gene: .
V gene: TRBV28
CDR3 length: 17
clone size: few
J gene: TRBJ2-4
CDR3 protein: CASRSRGVPGVKNIQYF
CDR3 DNA: TGTGCCAGCAGATCCCGGGGGGTCCCAGGGGTCAAAAACATTCAGTACTTC

D gene: .
V gene: TRBV5-4
CDR3 length: 16
clone size: many
J gene: TRBJ2-3
CDR3 protein: CASSLLTRRSTDTQYF
CDR3 DNA: TGTGCCAGCAGCCTTTTAACCCGACGTAGCACAGATACGCAGTATTTT

D gene: .
V gene: TRBV25-1
CDR3 length: 13
clone size: .
J gene: TRBJ1-3
CDR3 protein: CATGTEKRNTIYF
CDR3 DNA: TGTGCCACCGGGACGGAGAAACGGAACACCATATATTTT

D gene: .
V gene: TRBV20-1
CDR3 length: 13
clone size: many
J gene: TRBJ2-3
CDR3 protein: CSAWAGSTDTQYF
CDR3 DNA: TGCAGTGCGTGGGCGGGAAGCACAGATACGCAGTATTTT

D gene: .
V gene: TRBV7-2
CDR3 length: 12
clone size: many
J gene: TRBJ2-1
CDR3 protein: CASSRPYNEQFF
CDR3 DNA: TGTGCCAGCAGCCGCCCCTACAATGAGCAGTTCTTC

D gene: .
V gene: TRBV4-2
CDR3 length: 12
clone size: .
J gene: TRBJ2-7
CDR3 protein: CASSEGKYEQYF
CDR3 DNA: TGTGCCAGCAGCGAAGGGAAGTACGAGCAGTACTTC

D gene: TRBD1
V gene: TRBV14
CDR3 length: 16
clone size: few
J gene: TRBJ2-3
CDR3 protein: CASSRGQKAHTDTQYF
CDR3 DNA: TGTGCCAGCAGCCGGGGACAGAAAGCCCACACAGATACGCAGTATTTT

D gene: TRBD2
V gene: TRBV7-9
CDR3 length: 15
clone size: many
J gene: TRBJ2-1
CDR3 protein: CASSLRRGVYNEQFF
CDR3 DNA: TGTGCCAGCAGCTTAAGGCGGGGGGTCTACAATGAGCAGTTCTTC

D gene: TRBD1
V gene: TRBV20-1
CDR3 length: 14
clone size: few
J gene: TRBJ2-1
CDR3 protein: CSPRDRRRVNEQFF
CDR3 DNA: TGCAGTCCTCGGGACAGGCGAAGGGTCAATGAGCAGTTCTTC

D gene: TRBD2
V gene: TRBV6-1
CDR3 length: 19
clone size: many
J gene: TRBJ2-5
CDR3 protein: CASSYEFRRTSGSQETQYF
CDR3 DNA: TGTGCCAGCAGTTACGAGTTCAGGAGGACTAGCGGGAGCCAAGAGACCCAGTACTTC

D gene: TRBD1
V gene: TRBV5-1
CDR3 length: 13
clone size: medium-sized
J gene: TRBJ2-1
CDR3 protein: CASSRGDRNEQFF
CDR3 DNA: TGCGCCAGCAGCCGAGGGGACAGAAATGAGCAGTTCTTC

D gene: .
V gene: TRBV27
CDR3 length: 15
clone size: many
J gene: TRBJ1-1
CDR3 protein: CASSLTAGGNTEAFF
CDR3 DNA: TGTGCCAGCAGTTTAACGGCGGGAGGGAACACTGAAGCTTTCTTT

D gene: .
V gene: TRBV12-3/TRBV12-4
CDR3 length: 11
clone size: medium-sized
J gene: TRBJ2-1
CDR3 protein: CASSLLNEQFF
CDR3 DNA: TGTGCCAGCAGTTTGCTGAATGAGCAGTTCTTC

D gene: .
V gene: TRBV28
CDR3 length: 15
clone size: many
J gene: TRBJ2-7
CDR3 protein: CVSSPPGRTGYEQYF
CDR3 DNA: TGTGTCAGCAGCCCGCCGGGACGTACGGGTTACGAGCAGTACTTC

D gene: TRBD2
V gene: TRBV7-8
CDR3 length: 19
clone size: many
J gene: TRBJ2-2
CDR3 protein: CASSRLGLALKKGTGELFF
CDR3 DNA: TGTGCCAGCAGCCGACTTGGACTAGCACTCAAGAAAGGGACCGGGGAGCTGTTTTTT

D gene: .
V gene: TRBV9
CDR3 length: 13
clone size: many
J gene: TRBJ2-3
CDR3 protein: CASSGPSTDTQYF
CDR3 DNA: TGTGCCAGCAGCGGACCTAGCACAGATACGCAGTATTTT

D gene: TRBD1
V gene: TRBV29-1
CDR3 length: 15
clone size: .
J gene: TRBJ2-3
CDR3 protein: CSGQQGASLTDTQYF
CDR3 DNA: TGCAGCGGCCAACAGGGGGCAAGTCTAACAGATACGCAGTATTTT

D gene: .
V gene: TRBV20-1
CDR3 length: 15
clone size: many
J gene: TRBJ2-7
CDR3 protein: CSARDRGVIMYEQYF
CDR3 DNA: TGCAGTGCTAGAGACAGGGGAGTAATAATGTACGAGCAGTACTTC